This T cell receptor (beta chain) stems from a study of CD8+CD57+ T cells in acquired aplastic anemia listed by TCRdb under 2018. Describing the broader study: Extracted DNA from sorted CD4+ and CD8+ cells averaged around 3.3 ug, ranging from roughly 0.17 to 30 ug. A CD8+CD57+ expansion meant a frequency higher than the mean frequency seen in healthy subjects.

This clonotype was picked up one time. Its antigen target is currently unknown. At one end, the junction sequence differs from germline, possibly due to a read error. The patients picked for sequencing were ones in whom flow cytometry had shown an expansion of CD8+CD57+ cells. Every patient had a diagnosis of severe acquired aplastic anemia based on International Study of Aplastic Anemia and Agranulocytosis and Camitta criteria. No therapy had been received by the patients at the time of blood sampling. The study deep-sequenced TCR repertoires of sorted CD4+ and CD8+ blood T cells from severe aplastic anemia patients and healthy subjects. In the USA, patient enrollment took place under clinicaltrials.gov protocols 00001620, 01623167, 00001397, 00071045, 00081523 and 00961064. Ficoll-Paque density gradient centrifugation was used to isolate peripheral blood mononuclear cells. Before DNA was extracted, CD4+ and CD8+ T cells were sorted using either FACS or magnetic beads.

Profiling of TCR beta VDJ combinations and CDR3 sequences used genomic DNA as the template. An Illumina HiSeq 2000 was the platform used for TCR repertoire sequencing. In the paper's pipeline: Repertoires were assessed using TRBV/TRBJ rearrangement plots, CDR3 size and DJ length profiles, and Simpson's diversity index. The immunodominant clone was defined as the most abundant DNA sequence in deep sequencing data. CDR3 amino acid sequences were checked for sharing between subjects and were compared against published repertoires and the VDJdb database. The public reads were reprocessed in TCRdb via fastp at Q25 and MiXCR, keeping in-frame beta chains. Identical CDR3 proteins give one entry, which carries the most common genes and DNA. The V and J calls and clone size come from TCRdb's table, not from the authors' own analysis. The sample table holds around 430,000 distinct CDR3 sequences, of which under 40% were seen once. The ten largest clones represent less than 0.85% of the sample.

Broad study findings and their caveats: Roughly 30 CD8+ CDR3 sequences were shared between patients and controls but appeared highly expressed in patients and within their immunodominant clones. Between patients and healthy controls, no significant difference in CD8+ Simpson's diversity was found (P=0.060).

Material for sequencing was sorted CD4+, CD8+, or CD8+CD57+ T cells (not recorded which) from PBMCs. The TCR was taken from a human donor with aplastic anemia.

The nucleotides read TGTGCCATCAGTTGGATCCCAACCCAGGGTCAAGGGACCCAGTACTTC. This translates into CAISWIPTQGQGTQYF. The chain couples TRBV10-3 to TRBJ2-5, and possibly TRBD1, on 5 matching bases. Per the germline V gene, ENHRY is the CDR1 and SYGVKD is the CDR2. From the cysteine through the phenylalanine, the CDR3 covers 16 amino acids. CDR3 DNA is the only sequence kept; it has 48 bases, read in frame from the first base.